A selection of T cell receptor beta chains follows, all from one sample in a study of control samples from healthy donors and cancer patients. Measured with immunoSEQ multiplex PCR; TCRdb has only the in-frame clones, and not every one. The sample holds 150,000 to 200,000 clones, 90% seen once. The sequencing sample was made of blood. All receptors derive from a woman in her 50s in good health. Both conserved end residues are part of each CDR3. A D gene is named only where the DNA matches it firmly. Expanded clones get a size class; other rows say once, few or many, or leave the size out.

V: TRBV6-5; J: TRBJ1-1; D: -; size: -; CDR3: CASTSGRLNTEAFF; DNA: TGTGCCAGCACCTCGGGCAGGCTGAACACTGAAGCTTTCTTT
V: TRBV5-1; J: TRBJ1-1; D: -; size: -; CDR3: CASSLQAEVNTEAFF; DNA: TGCGCCAGCAGCTTGCAGGCGGAGGTGAACACTGAAGCTTTCTTT
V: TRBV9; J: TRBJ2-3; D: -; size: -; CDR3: CASSVGLDDITDTQYF; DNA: TGTGCCAGCAGCGTAGGACTAGACGATATTACAGATACGCAGTATTTT
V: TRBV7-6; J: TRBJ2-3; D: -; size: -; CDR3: CASSLGRYTSTDTQYF; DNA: TGTGCCAGCAGCTTAGGGCGGTACACTAGCACAGATACGCAGTATTTT
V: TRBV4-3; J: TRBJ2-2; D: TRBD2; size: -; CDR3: CASSQAQASGMAGELFF; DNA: TGCGCCAGCAGCCAAGCCCAGGCTAGCGGGATGGCCGGGGAGCTGTTTTTT
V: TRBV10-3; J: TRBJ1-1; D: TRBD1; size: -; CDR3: CAIRGQGGGTEAFF; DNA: TGTGCCATCAGGGGACAGGGCGGCGGCACTGAAGCTTTCTTT
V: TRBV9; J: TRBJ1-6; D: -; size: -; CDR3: CASSVAGMGSNSPLHF; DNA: TGTGCCAGCAGCGTAGCTGGTATGGGGTCCAATTCACCCCTCCACTTT
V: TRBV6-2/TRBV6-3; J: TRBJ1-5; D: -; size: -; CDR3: CASSYSMSPQHF; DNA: TGTGCCAGCAGTTACTCGATGTCCCCCCAGCATTTT
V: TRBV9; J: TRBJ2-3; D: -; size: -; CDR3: CASSPRVAKTTDTQYF; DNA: TGTGCCAGCAGCCCACGGGTAGCGAAAACCACAGATACGCAGTATTTT
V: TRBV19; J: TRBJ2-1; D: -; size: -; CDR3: CASWGAEQFF; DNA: TGTGCCAGTTGGGGTGCTGAGCAGTTCTTC
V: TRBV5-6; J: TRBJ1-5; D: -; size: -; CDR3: CASGTWGGGNQPQHF; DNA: TGTGCCAGCGGGACGTGGGGGGGCGGCAATCAGCCCCAGCATTTT
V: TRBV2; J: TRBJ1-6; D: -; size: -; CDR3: CASSGGGNSPLHF; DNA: TGTGCCAGCAGTGGGGGCGGGAATTCACCCCTCCACTTT
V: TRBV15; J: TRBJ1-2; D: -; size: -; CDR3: CATSRDRSGGGYTF; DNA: TGTGCCACCAGCAGAGATCGCTCAGGCGGGGGCTACACCTTC
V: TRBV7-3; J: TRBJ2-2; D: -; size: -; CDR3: CASTTSPGGELFF; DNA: TGTGCCAGCACTACATCGCCGGGCGGGGAGCTGTTTTTT
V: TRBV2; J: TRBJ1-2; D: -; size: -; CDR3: CASSGQINYGYTF; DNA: TGTGCCAGCAGCGGACAAATCAACTATGGCTACACCTTC
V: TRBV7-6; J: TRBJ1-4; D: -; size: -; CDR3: CASSPLTGGAFREKLFF; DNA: TGTGCCAGCAGCCCCCTTACGGGGGGGGCGTTTCGTGAAAAACTGTTTTTT
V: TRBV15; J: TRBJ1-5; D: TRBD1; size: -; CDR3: CATSRPGDRNQPQHF; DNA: TGTGCCACCAGCCGCCCCGGGGACAGAAATCAGCCCCAGCATTTT
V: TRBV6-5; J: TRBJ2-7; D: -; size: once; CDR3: CASSYTPYYEQYF; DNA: TGTGCCAGCAGTTACACCCCTTACTACGAGCAGTACTTC
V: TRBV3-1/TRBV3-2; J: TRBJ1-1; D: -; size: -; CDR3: CASSHAGVNTEAFF; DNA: TGTGCCAGCAGCCACGCCGGGGTGAACACTGAAGCTTTCTTT
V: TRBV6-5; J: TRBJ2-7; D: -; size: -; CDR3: CASSPTTYEQYF; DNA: TGTGCCAGCAGCCCGACTACCTACGAGCAGTACTTC
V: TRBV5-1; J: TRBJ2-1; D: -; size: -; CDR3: CASSLGLFGGNNEQFF; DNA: TGCGCCAGCAGCTTGGGACTATTCGGGGGAAACAATGAGCAGTTCTTC
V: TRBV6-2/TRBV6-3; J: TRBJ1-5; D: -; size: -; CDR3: CASSYSRRPQHF; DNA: TGTGCCAGCAGTTACAGTAGGAGGCCCCAGCATTTT
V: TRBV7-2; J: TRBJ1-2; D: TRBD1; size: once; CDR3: CASSLAAVPTGGRGYTF; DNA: TGTGCCAGCAGCTTGGCTGCAGTTCCGACAGGGGGCAGGGGCTACACCTTC
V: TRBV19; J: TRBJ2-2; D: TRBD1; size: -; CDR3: CASKDWGTGLAGELFF; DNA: TGTGCCAGTAAAGACTGGGGGACAGGGCTTGCCGGGGAGCTGTTTTTT
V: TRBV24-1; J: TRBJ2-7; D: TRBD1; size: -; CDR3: CATSARTGIGGSYEQYF; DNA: TGTGCCACCAGTGCCCGGACAGGGATCGGAGGCTCCTACGAGCAGTACTTC
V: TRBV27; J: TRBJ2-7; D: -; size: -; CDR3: CASSPWTASTYEQYF; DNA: TGTGCCAGCAGTCCTTGGACAGCCAGCACCTACGAGCAGTACTTC
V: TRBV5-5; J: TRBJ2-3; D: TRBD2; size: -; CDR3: CASSSRTSVRTDTQYF; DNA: TGTGCCAGCAGTTCTCGGACTAGCGTGCGCACAGATACGCAGTATTTT
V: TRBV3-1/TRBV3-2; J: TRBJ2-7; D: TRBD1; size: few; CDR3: CASSLTGLEQYF; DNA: TGTGCCAGCAGCTTGACAGGGCTCGAGCAGTACTTC
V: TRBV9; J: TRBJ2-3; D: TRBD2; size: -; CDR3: CASSVGGLSSDTQYF; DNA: TGTGCCAGCAGCGTAGGGGGACTATCATCAGATACGCAGTATTTT
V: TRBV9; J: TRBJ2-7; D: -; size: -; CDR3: CASSGSSAYEQYF; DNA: TGTGCCAGCAGCGGATCTAGCGCCTACGAGCAGTACTTC
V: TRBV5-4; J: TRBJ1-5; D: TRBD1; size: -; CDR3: CASSQGTENQPQHF; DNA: TGTGCCAGCAGCCAAGGGACAGAAAATCAGCCCCAGCATTTT
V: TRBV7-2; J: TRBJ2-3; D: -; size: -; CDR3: CASSSPEGRVLDTQYF; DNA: TGTGCCAGCAGCTCCCCTGAGGGGCGGGTTCTGGATACGCAGTATTTT
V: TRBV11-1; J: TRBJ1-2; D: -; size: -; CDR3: CASSSRNYGYTF; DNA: TGTGCCAGCAGCTCCAGGAACTATGGCTACACCTTC
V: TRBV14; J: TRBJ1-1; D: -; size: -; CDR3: CASSRTFVEDTEAFF; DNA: TGTGCCAGCAGCCGTACGTTTGTTGAGGACACTGAAGCTTTCTTT
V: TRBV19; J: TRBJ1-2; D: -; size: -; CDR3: CASSIPGRNYGYTF; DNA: TGTGCCAGTAGTATTCCAGGCCGAAACTATGGCTACACCTTC
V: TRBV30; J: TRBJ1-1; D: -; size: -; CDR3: CAWSVAGNTEAFF; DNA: TGTGCCTGGAGTGTAGCGGGGAACACTGAAGCTTTCTTT
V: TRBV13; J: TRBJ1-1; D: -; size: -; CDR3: CASSVNRGVNTEAFF; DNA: TGTGCCAGCAGCGTCAACAGAGGGGTTAACACTGAAGCTTTCTTT
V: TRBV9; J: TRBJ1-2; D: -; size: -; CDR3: CASSVGGDFYTF; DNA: TGTGCCAGCAGCGTCGGGGGGGATTTCTACACCTTC
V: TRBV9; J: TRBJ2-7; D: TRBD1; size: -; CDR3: CASNLWGTEGYEQYF; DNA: TGTGCCAGCAATCTATGGGGGACAGAGGGCTACGAGCAGTACTTC
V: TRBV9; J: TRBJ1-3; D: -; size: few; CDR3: CASSVVPQLAGNTIYF; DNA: TGTGCCAGCAGCGTAGTTCCGCAGTTAGCTGGAAACACCATATATTTT
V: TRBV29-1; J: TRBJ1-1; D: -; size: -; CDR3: CSVETGPAFF; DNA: TGCAGCGTTGAGACAGGACCAGCTTTCTTT
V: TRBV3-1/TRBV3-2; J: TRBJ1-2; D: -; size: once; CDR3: CASSLGQLYAYGYTF; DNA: TGTGCCAGCAGCCTCGGACAACTCTATGCCTATGGCTACACCTTC
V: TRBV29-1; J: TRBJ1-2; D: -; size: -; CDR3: CSVEGQATLYGYTF; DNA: TGCAGCGTTGAAGGACAGGCGACTCTTTATGGCTACACCTTC
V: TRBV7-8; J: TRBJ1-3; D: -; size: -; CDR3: CASSLLPGNTIYF; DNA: TGTGCCAGCAGCTTACTTCCAGGAAACACCATATATTTT
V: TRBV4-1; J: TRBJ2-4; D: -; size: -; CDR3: CASSQDFGVQYF; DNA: TGCGCCAGCAGCCAAGATTTTGGGGTTCAGTACTTC
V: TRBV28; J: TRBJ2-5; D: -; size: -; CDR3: CASSLAGSQETQYF; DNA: TGTGCCAGCAGTTTGGCGGGAAGCCAAGAGACCCAGTACTTC
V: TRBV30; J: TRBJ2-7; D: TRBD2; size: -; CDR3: CAWSFGRASEQYF; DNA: TGTGCCTGGAGTTTTGGGAGGGCCTCCGAGCAGTACTTC
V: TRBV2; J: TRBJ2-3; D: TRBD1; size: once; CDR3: CASSESRDRRTDTQYF; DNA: TGTGCCAGCAGTGAATCCCGGGACAGGAGGACAGATACGCAGTATTTT
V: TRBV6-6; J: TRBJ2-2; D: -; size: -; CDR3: CATRAGLAGELFF; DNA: TGTGCCACGCGAGCCGGCCTTGCCGGGGAGCTGTTTTTT
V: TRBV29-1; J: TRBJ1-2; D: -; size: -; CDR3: CSVLGKDGYTF; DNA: TGCAGCGTCCTCGGGAAAGATGGCTACACCTTC
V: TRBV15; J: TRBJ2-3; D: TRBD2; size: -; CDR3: CATSSDRLAGGLGTDTQYF; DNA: TGTGCCACCAGCAGTGACAGACTAGCGGGAGGATTAGGGACAGATACGCAGTATTTT